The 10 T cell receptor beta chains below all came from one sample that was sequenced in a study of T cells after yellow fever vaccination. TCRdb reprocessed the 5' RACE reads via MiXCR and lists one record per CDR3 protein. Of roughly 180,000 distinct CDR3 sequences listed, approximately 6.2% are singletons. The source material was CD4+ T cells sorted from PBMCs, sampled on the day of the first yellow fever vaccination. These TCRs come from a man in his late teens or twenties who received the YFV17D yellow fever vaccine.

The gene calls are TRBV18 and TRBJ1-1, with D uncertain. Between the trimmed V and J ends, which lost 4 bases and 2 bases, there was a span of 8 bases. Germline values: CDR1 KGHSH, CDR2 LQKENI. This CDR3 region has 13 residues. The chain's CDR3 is CASSRHVNTEAFF. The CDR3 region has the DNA TGTGCCAGCTCACGACACGTAAACACTGAAGCTTTCTTT.

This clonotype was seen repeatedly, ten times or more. The CDR3 sequence is CASSLAERTGELFF. CDR3 bases: TGCGCCAGCAGCTTGGCTGAGAGGACCGGGGAGCTGTTTTTT. This chain connects TRBV5-1 to TRBJ2-2; no firm D call. Germline lookup yields CDR1 SGHRS and CDR2 YFSETQ. The germline V and J ends were trimmed by 0 bases and 5 bases, with 8 bases remaining between them. The CDR3 runs to 14 residues.

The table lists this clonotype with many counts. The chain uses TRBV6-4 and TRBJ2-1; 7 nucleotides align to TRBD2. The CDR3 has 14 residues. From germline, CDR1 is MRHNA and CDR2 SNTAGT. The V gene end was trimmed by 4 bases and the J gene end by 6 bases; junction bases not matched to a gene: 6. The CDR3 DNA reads TGTGCCAGCAGTGTTCAGGCTAGCGGCAATGAGCAGTTCTTC. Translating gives CASSVQASGNEQFF.

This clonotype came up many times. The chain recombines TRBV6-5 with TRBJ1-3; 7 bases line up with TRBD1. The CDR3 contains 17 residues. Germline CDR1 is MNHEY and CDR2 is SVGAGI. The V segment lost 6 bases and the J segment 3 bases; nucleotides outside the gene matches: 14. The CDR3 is CASRSPNRGGDGNTIYF. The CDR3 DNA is TGTGCCAGCAGAAGCCCAAACAGGGGAGGCGATGGAAACACCATATATTTT.

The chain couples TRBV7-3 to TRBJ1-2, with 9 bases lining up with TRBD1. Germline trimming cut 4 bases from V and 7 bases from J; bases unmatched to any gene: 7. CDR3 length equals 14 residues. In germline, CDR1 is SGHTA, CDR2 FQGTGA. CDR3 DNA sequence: TGTGCCAGCAGCTCAGGGACAGGGTTGGGTGGCTACACCTTC. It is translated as CASSSGTGLGGYTF.

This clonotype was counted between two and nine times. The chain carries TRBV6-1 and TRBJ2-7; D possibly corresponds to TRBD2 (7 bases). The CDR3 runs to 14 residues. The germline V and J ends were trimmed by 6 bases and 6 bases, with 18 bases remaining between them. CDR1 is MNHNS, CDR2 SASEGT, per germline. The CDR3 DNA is TGTGCCAGCAGACCGCCGGGGGGCACGGGCGAGCAGTACGTC. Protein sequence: CASRPPGGTGEQYV.

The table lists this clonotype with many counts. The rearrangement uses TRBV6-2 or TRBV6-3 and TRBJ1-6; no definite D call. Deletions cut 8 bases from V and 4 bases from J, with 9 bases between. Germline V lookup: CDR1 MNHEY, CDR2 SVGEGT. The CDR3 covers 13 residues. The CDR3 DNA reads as TGTGCCAGCGGATCACCGTATAATTCACCCCTCCACTTT. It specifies CASGSPYNSPLHF.

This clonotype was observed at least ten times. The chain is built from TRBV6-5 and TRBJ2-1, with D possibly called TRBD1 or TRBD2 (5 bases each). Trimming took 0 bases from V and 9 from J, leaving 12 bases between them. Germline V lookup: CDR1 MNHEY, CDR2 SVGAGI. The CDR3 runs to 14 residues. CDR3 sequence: CASSYSLPGREQFF. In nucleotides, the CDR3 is TGTGCCAGCAGTTACTCGCTACCGGGACGTGAGCAGTTCTTC.

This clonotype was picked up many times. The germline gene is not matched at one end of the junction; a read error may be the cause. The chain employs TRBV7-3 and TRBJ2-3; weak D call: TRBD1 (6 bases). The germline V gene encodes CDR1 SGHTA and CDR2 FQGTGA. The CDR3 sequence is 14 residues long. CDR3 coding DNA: TGTGTCAGCAGCCAGGGGACACACACAGATACGCAGTATTTT. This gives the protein CVSSQGTHTDTQYF.

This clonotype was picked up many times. The DNA of the CDR3 is TGCGCCAGCAGCCAAGGGACAGGTAGCAACTATGGCTACACCTTC. This gives the protein CASSQGTGSNYGYTF. The V and J genes are TRBV5-1 and TRBJ1-2; 8 bases fit TRBD1. Germline V CDR1 and CDR2: SGHRS, YFSETQ. The CDR3 runs 15 residues. The trim removed 4 bases at V and 2 bases at J, leaving 7 bases unmatched.